The 24 T cell receptor beta chains presented below share a single source sample, sequenced in a study of blood T cell repertoires in COVID-19. This table comes from immunoSEQ multiplex PCR, and its TCRdb copy is limited to in-frame clones, with some not included. Of some 170,000 clones listed, 75% to 90% were seen once; the top ten hold 5.5% to 8%. The sequencing input was peripheral blood. These receptors came from a middle-aged woman with COVID-19, enrolled during active disease.

The chain links TRBV5-1 to TRBJ2-6; D is perhaps TRBD1 (5 bases). CDR3 length: 17 amino acids. V lost 5 bases and J 0 bases, leaving 15 bases between the germline ends. Germline CDR1 is SGHRS and CDR2 is YFSETQ. The CDR3 DNA follows: TGCGCCAGCAGGCAGGGCTCCCAATCCTCTGGGGCCAACGTCCTGACTTTC. This gives the protein CASRQGSQSSGANVLTF.

This rearrangement joins TRBV27 to TRBJ1-3; tentative D call: TRBD1 (6 bases). The V end lost 3 bases, the J end lost 7 bases, and 13 bases lay between the germline ends. The germline V gene has CDR1 MNHEY and CDR2 SMNVEV (reference sequence). The CDR3 totals 14 residues. The CDR3 region is CASSFGGGQNTIYF. CDR3 DNA: TGTGCCAGCAGTTTTGGGGGGGGCCAGAACACCATATATTTT.

The CDR3 DNA is TGTGCCAGCAGTGATAAGGCGGCCGAAGCTTTCTTT. Its translation is CASSDKAAEAFF. The gene calls are TRBV25-1 and TRBJ1-1; D ambiguous. Germline V CDR1 and CDR2: MGHDK, SYGVNS. CDR3 length: 12 amino acids. Trimming stripped 3 bases from V and 8 bases from J, with 10 bases between.

This sequence joins TRBV3-1 (or the pseudogene TRBV3-2) and TRBJ2-3, with TRBD2 matching over 10 bases. CDR3 length: 15 amino acids. After removal of 6 bases from V and 6 bases from J, the junction contained 9 bases not matched to a gene. Per germline, CDR1 LGHDT and CDR2 YNNKEL (reference sequence). As DNA, the CDR3 is TGTGCCAGCAGTGCACTAGCGGGGTCCAGGGATACGCAGTATTTT. It codes for CASSALAGSRDTQYF.

Concerning this clone itself: Other nucleotide sequences from this sample produce the same CDR3. The CDR3 nucleotides are TGTGCCAGTAGTATAGGGGACTATAGCAATCAGCCCCAGCATTTT. This encodes CASSIGDYSNQPQHF. The rearrangement uses TRBV19 and TRBJ1-5; possibly TRBD1 for D (5 bases). The CDR3 runs to 15 residues. Germline CDR1 LNHDA, CDR2 SQIVND (reference sequence). V was trimmed by 1 base and J by 0 bases, leaving 7 bases between them.

Note on this clone: Other DNA sequences within the sample encode an identical CDR3. The chain employs TRBV6-5 and TRBJ1-1; perhaps TRBD1 as D (5 bases). Between the trimmed V and J ends, which lost 7 bases and 4 bases, there was a span of 10 bases. The germline V gene encodes CDR1 MNHEY and CDR2 SVGAGI. There are 12 residues in the CDR3. The CDR3 loop reads CASIRGGTEAFF. In nucleotides, the CDR3 is TGTGCCAGCATACGGGGGGGCACTGAAGCTTTCTTT.

This chain uses TRBV5-8 with TRBJ2-3, with D possibly matching TRBD2 (5 bases). The CDR3 is 14 amino acids. Germline lookup yields CDR1 SGHTS and CDR2 YDEGEE. Trimming stripped 7 bases from V and 5 bases from J, with 17 bases between. The CDR3 coding sequence is TGTGCCAGCGCGGGTAGGGCGGGTGGAGATACGCAGTATTTT. Its protein is CASAGRAGGDTQYF.

This chain joins TRBV19 and TRBJ2-1; D perhaps matches TRBD2 (5 bases). The CDR3 contains 12 residues. The V gene's germline CDR1 is LNHDA and CDR2 SQIVND (reference sequence). V dropped 5 bases and J dropped 9 bases, with 11 bases sitting between them. This CDR3 is CASSHRAGEQFF. The CDR3 DNA is TGTGCCAGTAGTCACCGTGCGGGTGAGCAGTTCTTC.

This clone was counted once. CDR3 nucleotide sequence: TGTGCCAGCAGTCGACAGGGGACTGGAAACACCATATATTTT. Translating it yields CASSRQGTGNTIYF. This chain links TRBV6-5 with TRBJ1-3; 8 bases align to TRBD1. Germline CDR1 and CDR2: MNHEY and SVGAGI. The CDR3 sequence is 14 residues long. With V trimmed by 5 bases and J by 2 bases, 2 bases remained unmatched.

The V and J genes are TRBV2 and TRBJ2-7; the D is unclear. Germline CDR1 is SNHLY and CDR2 is FYNNEI. V dropped 10 bases and J dropped 9 bases, with 16 bases sitting between them. There are 11 residues in the CDR3. DNA for the CDR3: TGTGCCAAAGGCCGCACTACCGGGCAGTACTTC. Translated, it gives CAKGRTTGQYF.

The chain joins TRBV27 to TRBJ1-2; possible D gene TRBD1, 6 bases. V was pared by 9 bases and J by 2 bases, with 13 bases between. Germline CDR1 reads MNHEY; CDR2 reads SMNVEV (reference sequence). This CDR3 has 13 amino acids. CDR3 region: CASRGGPNYGYTF. CDR3 bases: TGTGCCAGTCGCGGGGGGCCCAACTATGGCTACACCTTC.

J is TRBJ2-7 and V is TRBV5-8, with D possibly TRBD1 on 5 matching bases. Per germline, CDR1 SGHTS and CDR2 YDEGEE. The V end lost 0 bases, the J end lost 2 bases, and 18 bases lay between the germline ends. The CDR3 length is 17 residues. DNA of the CDR3: TGTGCCAGCAGCTTGGAGTGGGCAGGGCTAGGTCCCTACGAGCAGTACTTC. Translating gives CASSLEWAGLGPYEQYF.

The CDR3 bases are TGTGCCAGCAGTTTCAGGGGGAAGAACACTGAAGCTTTCTTT. This encodes CASSFRGKNTEAFF. V is TRBV5-4 and J is TRBJ1-1; 7 bases are a match to TRBD1. Trimming at V came to 5 bases and at J to 1 base, leaving 5 bases not matched to a gene. Germline-derived CDR1 and CDR2 are SGHNT and YYREEE (reference sequence). The CDR3 contains 14 residues.

The rearrangement uses TRBV6-4 and TRBJ2-1, with TRBD2 identical over 7 bases. J gave up 7 bases and V 8 bases, and 17 bases lay outside the gene matches. Looked up from germline, CDR1 is MRHNA and CDR2 is SNTAGT. The CDR3 contains 16 residues. The CDR3: CASRPPLARAGNEQFF. The CDR3 region has the DNA TGTGCCAGCCGTCCCCCACTAGCGAGAGCTGGGAATGAGCAGTTCTTC.

The CDR3 is CASSYYPGQRNEKLFF. The CDR3 DNA is TGCGCCAGCAGCTACTACCCGGGACAACGTAATGAAAAACTGTTTTTT. The rearrangement uses TRBV5-1 and TRBJ1-4; tentative D call: TRBD1 (6 bases). From germline, CDR1 is SGHRS and CDR2 YFSETQ. Trimming left V 3 bases short and J 4 bases short, with 16 bases between. The CDR3 totals 16 residues.

V usage is TRBV19 and J usage is TRBJ1-2, with D uncertain. Germline loops: CDR1 LNHDA, CDR2 SQIVND (reference sequence). Trimming shortened V by 4 bases and J by 2 bases, and 17 bases separated the two germline ends. CDR3 length: 16 residues. This CDR3 reads CASSTSSAPRNYGYTF. CDR3 nucleotides: TGTGCCAGTAGTACTTCCAGCGCGCCCCGAAACTATGGCTACACCTTC.

V usage is TRBV9 and J usage is TRBJ1-3, with D maybe TRBD1 (5 bases). The CDR3 runs to 15 residues. CDR1 is SGDLS and CDR2 is YYNGEE in the germline V gene. V lost 0 bases, J lost 2 bases, and 9 bases lay in between. The CDR3 DNA is TGTGCCAGCAGCGTAGTCCAGGGCGCTGGAAACACCATATATTTT. Translating it yields CASSVVQGAGNTIYF.

This rearrangement joins TRBV24-1 to TRBJ1-6; D remains ambiguous. This CDR3 spans 18 amino acids. Germline V CDR1 and CDR2: KGHDR, SFDVKD. V was trimmed by 4 bases and J by 5 bases, leaving 20 bases between them. CDR3 protein: CATSDPQPSAQNNSPLHF. As DNA, the CDR3 is TGTGCCACCAGTGACCCCCAACCGTCGGCACAGAATAATTCACCCCTCCACTTT.

This chain joins TRBV7-9 and TRBJ1-5, with D perhaps TRBD1 (6 bases). The CDR3 consists of 15 residues. Germline CDR1 and CDR2: SEHNR and FQNEAQ (reference sequence). Trimming took 3 bases from V and 3 from J, leaving 12 bases between them. CDR3: CASSLAAGDNQPQHF. The CDR3 coding sequence is TGTGCCAGCAGCTTGGCGGCAGGGGACAATCAGCCCCAGCATTTT.

The chain uses TRBV6-5 and TRBJ1-2, with D tentatively TRBD1 (5 bases). This CDR3 is built from 13 residues. The germline V gene encodes CDR1 MNHEY and CDR2 SVGAGI. Deletions cut 4 bases from V and 5 bases from J, with 11 bases between. The CDR3 loop reads CASSSRQPYGYTF. The CDR3 nucleotides are TGTGCCAGCAGTTCTAGACAGCCTTATGGCTACACCTTC.

CDR3 nucleotide sequence: TGTGCCAGTAGTATAGGACAGGGGGCTAATTCACCCCTCCACTTT. It yields the protein CASSIGQGANSPLHF. The chain carries TRBV19 and TRBJ1-6, with 10 bases lining up with TRBD1. Trimming removed 1 base from V and 6 bases from J; junction bases left unmatched: 0. This CDR3 has 15 residues. Germline V gene data show CDR1 as LNHDA and CDR2 as SQIVND (reference sequence).

This clone occurred once. V usage is TRBV19 and J usage is TRBJ1-1, with D perhaps TRBD1 (6 bases). The CDR3 spans 15 residues. With 4 bases removed from V and 4 bases from J, the gap between germline ends came to 16 bases. Germline CDR1 and CDR2: LNHDA and SQIVND (reference sequence). CDR3: CASSTFLTGSTEAFF. The CDR3 coding sequence is TGTGCCAGTAGTACCTTCCTCACAGGGTCCACTGAAGCTTTCTTT.

J is TRBJ1-2 and V is TRBV25-1; 8 nucleotides agree with TRBD1. The J segment lost 4 bases and the V segment lost 3 bases, leaving 7 bases of the junction unmatched. CDR3 size: 15 residues. Germline lookup yields CDR1 MGHDK and CDR2 SYGVNS. The CDR3 region is CASSDPDRGIYGYTF. In nucleotides, the CDR3 is TGTGCCAGCAGTGACCCAGACAGGGGAATCTATGGCTACACCTTC.

This clone has a single count. The chain links TRBV7-9 to TRBJ1-2, with 7 bases that match TRBD1. The CDR3 is made up of 13 amino acids. With 7 bases clipped from V and 7 bases from J, the junction kept 9 bases outside the gene matches. Germline lookup yields CDR1 SEHNR and CDR2 FQNEAQ (reference sequence). Here the CDR3 DNA reads TGTGCCAGCATCCGCGACAGGGAGCGTGGCTACACCTTC. It is translated as CASIRDRERGYTF.